This T cell receptor (beta chain) was recovered during a study of regulatory T cells in long-lasting Graves disease. Study outcomes and limitations: Only a small sample size was used, which may have cut accuracy.

Time point denoted: persistent/refractory GD, antithyroid drugs over 5 years with positive TRAb. RNA extracted from PBMCs served as the sequencing template. Details on this clonotype: Its antigen is unidentified.

With iRepertoire HTBI primers and Arm-PCR of CDR3 regions, TCR beta libraries were built. TCRdb recomputed calls from the multiplex PCR reads with MiXCR, one row per CDR3 protein. The repertoire has about 470,000 distinct CDR3 sequences, more than 20% of them found once; the top ten carry over 7.5%. This receptor was taken from a female donor with Graves disease. The sequenced sample was peripheral blood mononuclear cells (PBMCs), obtained when the disease was refractory, from a patient treated with antithyroid drugs.

The CDR3 loop is CASSPLLRGNTIYF. The CDR3 DNA sequence: TGTGCCAGCAGTCCGCTGTTACGAGGAAACACCATATATTTT. The chain couples TRBV28 to TRBJ1-3, with D unresolved. Germline loops: CDR1 MDHEN, CDR2 SYDVKM. V lost 5 bases and J 4 bases, leaving 12 bases between the germline ends. The CDR3 extends over 14 amino acids.